This is a list of T cell receptor beta chains from one sample in a study of T cells in Graves' hyperthyroidism and ophthalmopathy. TCRdb analysed the multiplex PCR reads with MiXCR anew, one entry per CDR3 protein. There are about 250,000 distinct CDR3 sequences in the sample; 22% occur only once, and around 62% lies in the top ten. The sample comprised blood. These receptors came from a man aged 30 to 39 with Graves' ophthalmopathy. The CDR3 runs from the conserved cysteine through the conserved F or W. Each record gives: V gene, D gene, J gene, clone size, CDR3 protein, CDR3 DNA. The D gene is left open where the match is weak. Only part of the rows carry a size: once, few, many, or a class if the clone is expanded.

>TRBV7-9|.|TRBJ2-7|few
CASSQSALQYEQYF
TGTGCCAGCAGCCAGTCGGCGCTGCAATACGAGCAGTACTTC
>TRBV5-1|TRBD1|TRBJ2-7|.
CASRTDRGRYEQYF
TGCGCCAGCAGAACCGACAGGGGCCGCTACGAGCAGTACTTC
>TRBV12-3/TRBV12-4|.|TRBJ2-1|many
CASSYARPTHNEQFF
TGTGCCAGCAGTTATGCGCGGCCGACCCACAATGAGCAGTTCTTC
>TRBV6-1|.|TRBJ2-5|few
CASSPLVWVGGTQYF
TGTGCCAGCAGTCCCCTGGTCTGGGTCGGGGGGACCCAGTACTTC
>TRBV7-9|TRBD2|TRBJ2-1|few
CASIDGRAINEQFF
TGTGCCAGCATCGACGGGAGGGCCATCAATGAGCAGTTCTTC
>TRBV10-3|TRBD1|TRBJ2-7|.
CAIRDRNYEQYF
TGTGCCATCCGGGACAGAAACTACGAGCAGTACTTC
>TRBV29-1|.|TRBJ1-1|.
CSGYGQPNTEAFF
TGCAGCGGTTATGGACAGCCGAACACTGAAGCTTTCTTT
>TRBV9|.|TRBJ2-7|many
CASSVADNSYEQYF
TGTGCCAGCAGCGTAGCAGACAACTCCTACGAGCAGTACTTC
>TRBV7-9|.|TRBJ2-7|few
CASSSSGQTYEQYF
TGTGCCAGCAGCTCCTCCGGACAAACCTACGAGCAGTACTTC
>TRBV5-8|TRBD1|TRBJ2-5|.
CAATSGQPRKTQYF
TGTGCCGCCACCTCGGGACAGCCTCGGAAGACCCAGTACTTC
>TRBV2|TRBD2|TRBJ2-3|few
CASSEGRAGVRDTQYF
TGTGCCAGCAGTGAAGGGAGGGCGGGAGTAAGAGATACGCAGTATTTT
>TRBV5-1|.|TRBJ1-1|few
CASSLVGLSSSFF
TGCGCCAGCAGCTTGGTCGGGCTATCGAGTAGTTTCTTT
>TRBV18|.|TRBJ2-2|.
CASSPQDDRPGELFF
TGTGCCAGCTCACCACAAGACGACAGGCCCGGGGAGCTGTTTTTT
>TRBV13|TRBD2|TRBJ2-7|.
CASSTSGTDEQYF
TGTGCCAGCAGCACTAGCGGGACCGACGAGCAGTACTTC
>TRBV20-1|.|TRBJ1-5|few
CSARGIKDADQPQHF
TGCAGTGCTAGAGGTATTAAAGACGCGGATCAGCCCCAGCATTTT
>TRBV12-5|.|TRBJ2-1|.
CASGLRTEGKQFF
TGTGCTAGTGGTTTGCGGACTGAGGGAAAACAGTTCTTC
>TRBV20-1|.|TRBJ2-5|.
CSARAQGETQYF
TGCAGTGCTAGAGCACAGGGAGAGACCCAGTACTTC
>TRBV9|.|TRBJ2-3|once
CASSVEGTGTDTQYF
TGTGCCAGCAGCGTAGAGGGGACCGGCACAGATACGCAGTATTTT
>TRBV12-3/TRBV12-4|.|TRBJ1-2|many
CASSLAGLGNYGYTF
TGTGCCAGCAGTTTAGCGGGGTTGGGGAACTATGGCTACACCTTC
>TRBV20-1|.|TRBJ2-3|many
CSTLALADTSTDTQYF
TGCAGTACCCTAGCCCTTGCGGACACTAGCACAGATACGCAGTATTTT
>TRBV7-2|.|TRBJ1-1|many
CASSSQGNPNTEAFF
TGTGCCAGCAGCTCGCAGGGAAACCCGAACACTGAAGCTTTCTTT
>TRBV7-9|TRBD2|TRBJ2-2|few
CASSKTSASGELFF
TGTGCCAGCAGTAAGACTAGCGCCAGCGGGGAGCTGTTTTTT
>TRBV5-1|.|TRBJ2-5|few
CASSGPLGETQYF
TGCGCCAGCAGCGGGCCACTCGGGGAGACCCAGTACTTC
>TRBV30|.|TRBJ1-4|many
CAWSVSGVGANEKLFF
TGTGCCTGGAGTGTATCCGGGGTTGGAGCTAATGAAAAACTGTTTTTT
>TRBV6-1|.|TRBJ1-1|.
CASSEAWGGRNTEAFF
TGTGCCAGCAGTGAAGCGTGGGGAGGGAGGAACACTGAAGCTTTCTTT
>TRBV20-1|.|TRBJ2-1|few
CSAGGPTLNEQFF
TGCAGTGCTGGGGGTCCCACGCTCAATGAGCAGTTCTTC
>TRBV30|.|TRBJ1-1|few
CAWSVGDPRNTEAFF
TGTGCCTGGAGTGTTGGTGACCCTCGGAACACTGAAGCTTTCTTT
>TRBV18|.|TRBJ2-5|once
CASSPPMLETQYF
TGTGCCAGCTCACCACCGATGCTAGAGACCCAGTACTTC
>TRBV24-1|.|TRBJ2-2|few
CATSDNLQTNTGELFF
TGTGCCACCAGTGATAACCTACAAACGAACACCGGGGAGCTGTTTTTT
>TRBV3-1|TRBD1|TRBJ1-1|many
CASSWDRPRTEAFF
TGTGCCAGCAGTTGGGACAGACCCCGCACTGAAGCTTTCTTT
>TRBV7-2|.|TRBJ2-7|.
CASSLVGLAERSYEQYF
TGTGCCAGCAGCTTAGTCGGCTTAGCGGAAAGGTCCTACGAGCAGTACTTC
>TRBV6-1|.|TRBJ1-1|few
CASSKTGYTEAFF
TGTGCCAGCAGTAAGACAGGCTACACTGAAGCTTTCTTT
>TRBV20-1|TRBD2|TRBJ2-2|.
CSASGREGSGELFF
TGCAGTGCTAGCGGGCGGGAGGGTTCCGGGGAGCTGTTTTTT
>TRBV11-2|.|TRBJ2-3|.
CASSPGLFPNTQYF
TGTGCCAGCAGCCCGGGACTGTTTCCCAATACGCAGTATTTT
>TRBV20-1|TRBD1|TRBJ1-3|many
CSAMGQGSIAIYF
TGCAGTGCGATGGGACAGGGCAGTATCGCCATATATTTT
>TRBV6-1|TRBD2|TRBJ2-4|.
CASSSAGGSLAKNIQYF
TGTGCCAGCAGCTCAGCGGGAGGTAGTCTAGCCAAAAACATTCAGTACTTC
>TRBV28|.|TRBJ1-5|few
CASRSRGLSNQPQHF
TGTGCCAGCAGGTCTCGGGGATTGAGCAATCAGCCCCAGCATTTT
>TRBV18|.|TRBJ1-1|few
CASSRRVLPNTEAFF
TGTGCCAGCTCACGACGTGTACTACCGAACACTGAAGCTTTCTTT
>TRBV6-5|.|TRBJ2-7|many
CASSYSDSPEGHEQYF
TGTGCCAGCAGTTACTCCGACAGCCCTGAGGGCCACGAGCAGTACTTC
>TRBV9|.|TRBJ1-1|few
CASSVGWGRNTEAFF
TGTGCCAGCAGCGTAGGGTGGGGTAGGAACACTGAAGCTTTCTTT
>TRBV24-1|.|TRBJ2-1|once
CAVGQYNEQFF
TGTGCCGTCGGACAATACAATGAGCAGTTCTTC
>TRBV9|TRBD1|TRBJ2-7|many
CASSVGQGAYEQYF
TGTGCCAGCAGCGTGGGACAGGGGGCCTACGAGCAGTACTTC
>TRBV9|TRBD2|TRBJ2-7|few
CASSPGTSGTTYEQYF
TGTGCCAGCAGCCCCGGGACTAGCGGGACTACCTACGAGCAGTACTTC
>TRBV4-1|TRBD1|TRBJ1-1|.
CASSQWDRYTEAFF
TGCGCCAGCAGCCAATGGGACAGATACACTGAAGCTTTCTTT
>TRBV6-5|.|TRBJ2-7|few
CASSYRARDGYEQYF
TGTGCCAGCAGTTACAGAGCCCGGGACGGATACGAGCAGTACTTC
>TRBV27|.|TRBJ2-1|.
CASSLSSQGENEQFF
TGTGCCAGCAGTTTATCTTCACAGGGTGAAAATGAGCAGTTCTTC
>TRBV28|.|TRBJ2-5|many
CASRAVQETQYF
TGTGCCAGCAGGGCGGTCCAAGAGACCCAGTACTTC
>TRBV18|.|TRBJ1-5|many
CASSGGERPQHF
TGTGCCAGCTCAGGTGGGGAAAGGCCCCAGCATTTT
>TRBV19|.|TRBJ1-5|.
CASRGDQPQHF
TGTGCCAGTAGGGGGGATCAGCCCCAGCATTTT
>TRBV24-1|.|TRBJ1-2|few
CATSDFDSYGYTF
TGTGCCACCAGTGATTTCGACAGCTATGGCTACACCTTC
>TRBV3-1|TRBD1|TRBJ1-2|.
CASSSRSLQGSNGYTF
TGTGCCAGCAGCTCAAGGAGTCTACAGGGGTCTAACGGCTACACCTTC
>TRBV4-2|.|TRBJ2-5|.
CASSQGAPATQYF
TGTGCCAGCAGCCAAGGGGCCCCAGCGACCCAGTACTTC
>TRBV2|TRBD2|TRBJ2-7|few
CASSWGGGTLDEQYF
TGTGCCAGCAGCTGGGGGGGGGGAACTCTCGACGAGCAGTACTTC
>TRBV12-3/TRBV12-4|.|TRBJ2-1|.
CASVAGNSYNEQSF
TGTGCCAGCGTTGCAGGTAACTCCTACAATGAGCAGTCCTTC
>TRBV30|.|TRBJ2-5|many
CATDAGMQETQYF
TGTGCCACGGACGCAGGAATGCAAGAGACCCAGTACTTC
>TRBV9|TRBD2|TRBJ2-7|.
CASSVGTSGSDEQYF
TGTGCCAGCAGCGTAGGGACTAGCGGGAGCGACGAGCAGTACTTC
>TRBV19|.|TRBJ1-1|few
CASSDPGGTNTEAFF
TGTGCCAGTAGCGACCCTGGGGGAACGAACACTGAAGCTTTCTTT
>TRBV11-2|TRBD2|TRBJ2-3|many
CASSSHLAGGWDTQYF
TGTGCCAGCAGCTCGCACCTAGCGGGAGGTTGGGATACGCAGTATTTT
>TRBV28|.|TRBJ2-2|.
CASSSDPSRAGELFF
TGTGCCAGCAGTTCCGACCCATCTAGGGCCGGGGAGCTGTTTTTT
>TRBV11-2|.|TRBJ2-5|.
CTSSLDSRTQYF
TGTACCAGCAGCTTAGATTCTCGGACTCAGTACTTC